This T cell receptor beta chain stems from a study of blood T cell repertoires in COVID-19. The wider study: PBMCs, B-cell-depleted T cells, or T cells provided the cDNA or gDNA that made up the material.

Trimming took 0 bases from V and 6 from J; bases not matched to a gene: 7. CDR3 length equals 17 residues. Germline V gives CDR1 SEHNR, CDR2 FQNEAQ (reference sequence). Across about two dozen US areas, participants ranged in age from about 18 to 100 years. Recovery meant two consecutive negative NP/OP PCR tests, professional clearance, or resolved symptoms. Assay: immunoSEQ multiplex PCR; the TCRdb copy retains only in-frame clones and omits some. The table has fewer than 200,000 clones, about 90% seen once. The chain links TRBV7-9 to TRBJ1-4, with 10 bases matching TRBD1. This clonotype was obtained from a woman younger than 30 who had recovered from COVID-19. The sample was PBMCs or T cells enriched from blood (not recorded which). The chain's CDR3 is CASSLALRGTGDEKLFF. In DNA, the CDR3 is TGTGCCAGCAGCTTAGCCCTAAGGGGGACAGGGGATGAAAAACTGTTTTTT.